This TCR beta chain emerged from a study of T cell clonotyping in hematopoietic cell transplantation. The study, taken as a whole, reports: CD4 and CD8 repertoire contributions could not be separated without sorting. After transplant, recipient diversity fell while pathologically expanded clonotypes grew through day 180. Graft donor and pretransplant recipient Inverse Simpson Index values predicted broader posttransplant TCR diversity.

The V and J ends lost 2 bases and 4 bases respectively, with 12 bases between them. This CDR3 has 14 amino acids. Germline V gene data show CDR1 as SGHRS and CDR2 as YFSETQ. The data were produced by immunoSEQ multiplex PCR, yet TCRdb's version contains in-frame clones alone and is incomplete. The sample includes around 1,800 clones, more than 65% of them seen just once. In the case of this clone: Its antigen remains unidentified.

Material for sequencing was peripheral blood mononuclear cells. The chain uses TRBV5-1 and TRBJ1-2, with TRBD1 as a possible D gene (5 bases). The receptor's source is a man younger than 45 in good health. Some clones in this sample may be carry-over from other donors' samples. This chain's CDR3 is CASSLSQGAYGYTF. The DNA for the CDR3 is TGCGCCAGCAGCTTATCTCAGGGCGCCTATGGCTACACCTTC.